This entry concerns a single T cell receptor beta chain. TCRdb keeps only in-frame clones here, not all; method: immunoSEQ multiplex PCR. The table lists around 120,000 clones, 75% to 90% of them singletons, with around 1.1% in the top ten. The sample belongs to a study of control samples from healthy donors and cancer patients. V lost 3 bases and J lost 6, with 20 bases in between. Germline lookup yields CDR1 KGHSH and CDR2 LQKENI. The CDR3 has 16 amino acids. This chain uses TRBV18 with TRBJ1-1, with D maybe TRBD1 (6 bases). The material sequenced was PBMCs. This clonotype originated in a woman aged 45-65 years with colorectal cancer. CDR3 region: CASSPPSGGAGAEAFF. CDR3 nucleotide sequence: TGTGCCAGCTCACCCCCGTCGGGAGGGGCAGGGGCTGAAGCTTTCTTT.